This T cell receptor (beta chain) emerged from a study of regulatory T cells in long-lasting Graves disease. Time point in this sample: newly diagnosed GD, antithyroid drugs for less than 3 months. Construction of the TCR library relied on RNA isolated from PBMCs. The CDR3 totals 14 residues. CDR1 and CDR2 from the germline V gene are SGHTA and FQGNSA. Trimming cost V 5 bases and J 6 bases, with 17 bases left between them. Construction of TCR beta libraries relied on iRepertoire HTBI primers and on Arm-PCR targeting CDR3 regions. TCRdb re-called the multiplex PCR reads with MiXCR, one entry per CDR3 protein. The profile shows 400,000 to 550,000 distinct CDR3 sequences, 16% of them singletons. This sample was shared with a second study, whose subject was T cells in Graves' hyperthyroidism and ophthalmopathy. That study adds: Blood samples included most of the expanded thyroid clonotypes exceeding 0.001. A model of 13 V-J pairs discriminated ophthalmopathy from stable hyperthyroidism.

Sequencing used peripheral blood mononuclear cells (PBMCs), obtained at new diagnosis, from a patient treated with antithyroid drugs. The chain has TRBV7-2 and TRBJ2-7; D assignment may be TRBD1 or TRBD2 (5 bases each). The clonotype originates from a woman in her 30s with Graves disease. CDR3 in DNA: TGTGCCAGCAGCGCACCGTCCCAGGGAGCCGAGCAGTACTTC. This codes for CASSAPSQGAEQYF.